Following are 10 T cell receptor beta chains from one sample sequenced in a study of blood T cell repertoires in COVID-19 (dated by TCRdb to about 2020). Libraries were constructed by the immunoSEQ multiplex PCR assay. TCRdb stores this immuneACCESS table with in-frame sequences only. Part of the clones is absent; in the studies checked, under half of the shortfall reflects unresolved V genes, and no reason is known for the rest. A total of around 250,000 clones appear in this sample, approximately 85% of them only once. The top ten clonotypes cover about 5.1% of the sample. The material sequenced was peripheral blood. Every receptor here comes from a man in his fifties with active or convalescent COVID-19.

Concerning this clone itself: The sample has other DNA sequences that encode this CDR3 too. The V gene is TRBV24-1, the J gene TRBJ2-5; TRBD2 is a possible D gene (5 bases). Per the germline V gene, CDR1 is KGHDR and CDR2 is SFDVKD. This CDR3 contains 13 residues. V lost 3 bases, J lost 5 bases, and 9 bases lay in between. CDR3 nucleotides: TGTGCCACCAGTGATCCGCGAGGGGAGACCCAGTACTTC. Protein product: CATSDPRGETQYF.

The rearrangement links TRBV5-4 to TRBJ1-4, with D unclear. The V end lost 0 bases, the J end lost 0 bases, and 3 bases lay between the germline ends. Germline V lookup: CDR1 SGHNT, CDR2 YYREEE (reference sequence). This CDR3 spans 14 amino acids. CDR3 bases: TGTGCCAGCAGCTTGGCCGCAACTAATGAAAAACTGTTTTTT. It encodes CASSLAATNEKLFF.

The V and J genes are TRBV5-1 and TRBJ1-2; 7 nucleotides match TRBD1. The CDR3 length is 14 residues. The germline CDR1 and CDR2 sequences are SGHRS and YFSETQ. Trimming removed 6 bases from V and 7 bases from J; junction bases left unmatched: 12. CDR3 loop: CASTLIGGVGGYTF. In DNA form, the CDR3 reads TGCGCCAGCACGCTAATAGGGGGCGTGGGTGGCTACACCTTC.

The chain recombines TRBV30 with TRBJ1-3; no clear D gene. The germline V gene has CDR1 GTSNPN and CDR2 SVGIG (reference sequence). The CDR3 covers 14 residues. Deletions cut 2 bases from V and 0 bases from J, with 8 bases between. The CDR3 bases are TGTGCCTGGAGTAATTCGTTCTCTGGAAACACCATATATTTT. It is translated as CAWSNSFSGNTIYF.

The chain couples TRBV6-6 to TRBJ2-2; D not resolved. CDR3 length: 11 amino acids. The V end was cut by 5 bases, the J end by 7 bases, with 5 bases between. CDR1 MNHNY and CDR2 SVGAGI come from the germline V gene (reference sequence). The CDR3 reads CASSPLGELFF. The CDR3 bases are TGTGCCAGCAGTCCCCTCGGGGAGCTGTTTTTT.

This chain connects TRBV10-2 to TRBJ2-3; 7 bases agree with TRBD2. The junction had 13 bases not matched to a gene; V was cut back by 6 bases and J by 4 bases. The CDR3 extends over 16 amino acids. The germline V gene encodes CDR1 WSHSY and CDR2 SAAADI. This CDR3 reads CASRDQWTRGADTQYF. In DNA form, the CDR3 reads TGCGCCAGCAGGGACCAATGGACTAGAGGTGCAGATACGCAGTATTTT.

The chain carries TRBV7-9 and TRBJ1-2; D not resolved. Germline CDR1 SEHNR, CDR2 FQNEAQ (reference sequence). Trimming cost V 6 bases and J 8 bases, with 10 bases left between them. The CDR3 extends over 11 amino acids. DNA of the CDR3: TGTGCCAGCAGGCGGATTAACGGCTACACCTTC. Protein sequence: CASRRINGYTF.

The V call is TRBV28, the J call TRBJ2-7; D is possibly TRBD2 (6 bases). Germline loops: CDR1 MDHEN, CDR2 SYDVKM. The CDR3 is 14 residues long. V lost 3 bases and J lost 2, with 11 bases in between. DNA of the CDR3: TGTGCCAGCAGTTTCAGGGAGGTAACCTACGAGCAGTACTTC. As protein: CASSFREVTYEQYF.

This rearrangement joins TRBV30 to TRBJ2-3, with D tentatively TRBD1 (6 bases). V shed 7 bases and J shed 5 bases, with 16 bases lying between them. The CDR3 covers 13 residues. Germline values: CDR1 GTSNPN, CDR2 SVGIG (reference sequence). CDR3 amino acids: CASQQGLGDTQYF. In DNA, the CDR3 is TGTGCCTCCCAACAGGGCTTGGGAGATACGCAGTATTTT.

This chain uses TRBV18 with TRBJ2-1, with TRBD2 matching 9 bases. The CDR3 is made up of 16 amino acids. Germline values: CDR1 KGHSH, CDR2 LQKENI. V gave up 0 bases and J gave up 9 bases; unmatched junction bases: 9. CDR3 residues: CASSPPRTSDRGEQFF. Written as DNA, the CDR3 is TGTGCCAGCTCACCACCAAGGACTAGCGACCGAGGTGAGCAGTTCTTC.